The 29 T cell receptor beta chains below all came from one sample that was sequenced in a study of shared clonotypes between healthy human individuals. Libraries were prepared by immunoSEQ multiplex PCR; TCRdb keeps only in-frame clonotypes and omits some of them. The table lists roughly 530,000 clones, 90% to 96% of them singletons. The sample taken for sequencing was naive CD4+ T cells sorted from blood. Subset indicated: CD45RA+ positively selected. All receptors derive from a young woman in good health.

This chain connects TRBV27 to TRBJ2-7, with D possibly being TRBD1 (6 bases). Trimming stripped 4 bases from V and 3 bases from J, with 13 bases between. Germline CDR1 reads MNHEY; CDR2 reads SMNVEV (reference sequence). CDR3 length: 14 amino acids. CDR3 DNA sequence: TGTGCCAGCAGTTCGACAGGTAACCTCTACGAGCAGTACTTC. It is translated as CASSSTGNLYEQYF.

This rearrangement joins TRBV28 to TRBJ1-4, with D uncertain. The CDR3 length is 15 residues. Trimming removed 6 bases from V and 3 bases from J, with 14 bases in between. Germline-derived CDR1 and CDR2 are MDHEN and SYDVKM. CDR3 sequence: CASRPVFGANEKLFF. The CDR3 DNA is TGTGCCAGCAGGCCAGTTTTCGGAGCTAATGAAAAACTGTTTTTT.

This chain joins TRBV28 and TRBJ2-7, with 8 nucleotides matching TRBD2. The V gene end was trimmed by 3 bases and the J gene end by 0 bases; junction bases not matched to a gene: 4. The CDR3 contains 15 residues. Germline CDR1 MDHEN, CDR2 SYDVKM. CDR3 in amino acids: CASSLAGGRSYEQYF. In DNA form, the CDR3 reads TGTGCCAGCAGTTTGGCGGGAGGCCGCTCCTACGAGCAGTACTTC.

The CDR3 reads CSVGQWTGELFF. The CDR3 region has the DNA TGCAGCGTGGGACAGTGGACCGGGGAGCTGTTTTTT. The genes are TRBV29-1 and TRBJ2-2, with TRBD1 matching 7 bases. Germline V gene lookup returns CDR1 SQVTM and CDR2 ANQGSEA. Trimming cost V 6 bases and J 5 bases; bases outside gene matches: 3. The CDR3 length is 12 residues.

The V and J genes are TRBV2 and TRBJ2-5, with a tentative D call TRBD2 (7 bases). Germline V gene data show CDR1 as SNHLY and CDR2 as FYNNEI. This CDR3 spans 15 amino acids. Trimming took off 4 bases at V and 5 bases at J, with 17 bases between the two ends. CDR3 residues: CASSVTSAQGETQYF. DNA for the CDR3: TGTGCCAGCAGTGTTACTAGCGCCCAGGGGGAGACCCAGTACTTC.

Notes on this clone: The junction departs from the called germline gene at one end, perhaps through a read error. The CDR3 DNA follows: TGTGCCAGCAGACTCGGGACCGTCTATGTCTACACCTTC. This sequence encodes CASRLGTVYVYTF. The V and J genes are TRBV28 and TRBJ1-2; D may be TRBD1 (5 bases). In germline, CDR1 is MDHEN, CDR2 SYDVKM. The CDR3 spans 13 residues.

The rearrangement joins TRBV19 to TRBJ2-7, with 7 bases lining up with TRBD1. The CDR3 totals 16 residues. CDR1 LNHDA and CDR2 SQIVND come from the germline V gene (reference sequence). Trimming at V came to 3 bases and at J to 0 bases, leaving 8 bases not matched to a gene. This CDR3 is CASSIGDGQDSYEQYF. The CDR3 DNA follows: TGTGCCAGTAGTATCGGGGATGGACAGGACTCCTACGAGCAGTACTTC.

The gene calls are TRBV7-6 and TRBJ2-3; 13 bases agree with TRBD2. Germline CDR1 and CDR2: SGHVS and FNYEAQ. CDR3 length: 17 amino acids. V shed 3 bases and J 6 bases; nucleotides not matched to a gene: 9. CDR3 region: CASSFAGTSGNMDTQYF. CDR3 in DNA: TGTGCCAGCAGCTTTGCTGGGACTAGCGGGAATATGGATACGCAGTATTTT.

The rearrangement joins TRBV6-1 to TRBJ2-7; D possibly corresponds to TRBD1 (6 bases). Germline CDR1 reads MNHNS; CDR2 reads SASEGT. V was shortened by 2 bases and J by 5 bases, with 10 bases between the two germline ends. This CDR3 comprises 13 residues. CDR3: CASSERHRDEQYF. CDR3 nucleotides: TGTGCCAGCAGTGAAAGACACAGGGACGAGCAGTACTTC.

V is TRBV9 and J is TRBJ2-1; D call uncertain. CDR1 and CDR2 from the germline V gene are SGDLS and YYNGEE. The CDR3 is 15 residues long. V lost 4 bases to trimming and J lost 1 base, with 12 bases between them. The chain's CDR3 is CASSYRVASYNEQFF. DNA for the CDR3: TGTGCCAGCAGCTATAGAGTTGCGTCCTACAATGAGCAGTTCTTC.

The rearrangement joins TRBV30 to TRBJ2-2; 7 nucleotides agree with TRBD2. Germline V lookup: CDR1 GTSNPN, CDR2 SVGIG (reference sequence). CDR3 size: 15 residues. V was pared by 6 bases and J by 6 bases, with 13 bases of the junction left unmatched. CDR3 in amino acids: CACSGKGGGAGELFF. The CDR3 DNA reads as TGTGCCTGCAGCGGGAAGGGCGGCGGGGCCGGGGAGCTGTTTTTT.

This rearrangement joins TRBV7-2 to TRBJ2-1; D ambiguous. CDR1 SGHTA and CDR2 FQGNSA come from the germline V gene. The V gene lost 5 bases and the J gene lost 0 bases, with 11 bases spanning the gap. There are 15 residues in the CDR3. This CDR3 is CASSGWGSSYNEQFF. The DNA of the CDR3 is TGTGCCAGCAGCGGGTGGGGAAGCTCCTACAATGAGCAGTTCTTC.

The chain links TRBV11-2 to TRBJ1-1; D is unclear. Germline assignment: CDR1 SGHAT and CDR2 FQNNGV. V lost 3 bases and J 4 bases, leaving 15 bases between the germline ends. The CDR3 covers 15 residues. Here the CDR3 DNA reads TGTGCCAGCAGCTTTAAATACAAGTCGACCACTGAAGCTTTCTTT. It yields the protein CASSFKYKSTTEAFF.

The chain links TRBV27 to TRBJ2-3, with TRBD2 matching 9 bases. Germline V CDR1 and CDR2: MNHEY, SMNVEV (reference sequence). The CDR3 has 16 amino acids. Unmatched junction bases numbered 4, after V lost 1 base and J lost 2 bases. CDR3 DNA: TGTGCCAGCAGTTTATACCTGGGACTAGCCACAGATACGCAGTATTTT. It is translated as CASSLYLGLATDTQYF.

This clone was observed a single time. V is TRBV19 and J is TRBJ2-7; 7 bases match TRBD2. With V trimmed by 6 bases and J by 2 bases, 4 bases remained unmatched. The germline V gene has CDR1 LNHDA and CDR2 SQIVND (reference sequence). The CDR3 contains 13 residues. The CDR3 reads CASSKGLAYEQYF. CDR3 in DNA: TGTGCCAGTAGCAAAGGACTAGCCTACGAGCAGTACTTC.

This sequence joins TRBV1 and TRBJ1-2. TRBV1 is labeled a pseudogene. The CDR3 covers 14 residues. CDR3 loop: CTSRVLRKTYGYTF. In DNA form, the CDR3 reads TGCACCAGCAGAGTGTTGCGAAAGACCTATGGCTACACCTTC.

The rearrangement links TRBV5-5 to TRBJ2-2, with a weak D call TRBD2 (5 bases). The CDR3 is made up of 14 amino acids. The germline V gene encodes CDR1 SGHKS and CDR2 YYEKEE (reference sequence). With 0 bases removed from V and 5 bases from J, the gap between germline ends came to 8 bases. The CDR3, as DNA: TGTGCCAGCAGCTTGGCCGGGGTGACCGGGGAGCTGTTTTTT. This sequence encodes CASSLAGVTGELFF.

About this clone itself: The same CDR3 is also encoded by other DNA sequences in this sample. The chain has TRBV7-9 and TRBJ2-7; D not resolved. The CDR3 sequence is 12 residues long. Trimming shortened V by 1 base and J by 4 bases, and 5 bases separated the two germline ends. Germline values: CDR1 SEHNR, CDR2 FQNEAQ (reference sequence). The CDR3 region is CASSLVGYEQYF. CDR3 nucleotide sequence: TGTGCCAGCAGCTTAGTTGGGTACGAGCAGTACTTC. Variable domain in full (rest from reference TRBV7-9 and TRBJ2-7): DTGVSQNPRHKITKRGQNVTFRCDPISEHNRLYWYRQTLGQGPEFLTYFQNEAQLEKSRLLSDRFSAERPKGSFSTLEIQRTEQGDSAMYLCASSLVGYEQYFGPGTRLTVT.

The genes are TRBV27 and TRBJ2-7; 13 nucleotides align to TRBD2. CDR1 MNHEY and CDR2 SMNVEV come from the germline V gene (reference sequence). Trimming took 5 bases from V and 5 from J; bases not matched to a gene: 9. The CDR3 covers 16 residues. The CDR3 DNA is TGTGCCAGCAGTCTCTTTCCGGGACTAGCGGGAAACGAGCAGTACTTC. This sequence encodes CASSLFPGLAGNEQYF.

This clone was recorded once. The chain links TRBV28 to TRBJ1-5; D might be TRBD1 (6 bases). The CDR3 totals 14 residues. Germline assignment: CDR1 MDHEN and CDR2 SYDVKM. Trimming left V 7 bases short and J 5 bases short, with 15 bases between. CDR3 residues: CASTGGGGHQPQHF. CDR3 DNA: TGTGCCAGCACCGGGGGAGGGGGGCATCAGCCCCAGCATTTT.

The rearrangement joins TRBV19 to TRBJ1-5; TRBD1 agrees at 10 bases. The CDR3 is 14 amino acids. The germline CDR1 and CDR2 sequences are LNHDA and SQIVND (reference sequence). V was pared by 7 bases and J by 4 bases, with 4 bases of the junction left unmatched. DNA of the CDR3: TGTGCCAGTACCCAGGACAGGGGGAATCAGCCCCAGCATTTT. Its translation is CASTQDRGNQPQHF.

V gene TRBV5-4 combines with J gene TRBJ1-3; no clear D gene. With 4 bases removed from V and 2 bases from J, the gap between germline ends came to 4 bases. The CDR3 length is 12 residues. Germline CDR1 is SGHNT and CDR2 is YYREEE (reference sequence). CDR3 coding DNA: TGTGCCAGCAGCCAAGCTGGAAACACCATATATTTT. This gives the protein CASSQAGNTIYF.

The chain employs TRBV28 and TRBJ2-5, with D unresolved. The germline gives CDR1 MDHEN, CDR2 SYDVKM. The CDR3 extends over 13 amino acids. The ends were cut back, 4 bases at V and 2 bases at J, with 8 bases in the middle. The CDR3 DNA reads TGTGCCAGCAGTTCCCCCGATCAAGAGACCCAGTACTTC. This codes for CASSSPDQETQYF. Based on the CDR3 plus reference TRBV28 and TRBJ2-5, the full variable domain is DVKVTQSSRYLVKRTGEKVFLECVQDMDHENMFWYRQDPGLGLRLIYFSYDVKMKEKGDIPEGYSVSREKKERFSLILESASTNQTSMYLCASSSPDQETQYFGPGTRLLVL.

The V call is TRBV9, the J call TRBJ2-2; the match to TRBD2 covers 14 bases. Trimming at V came to 0 bases and at J to 4 bases, leaving 14 bases not matched to a gene. Per germline, CDR1 SGDLS and CDR2 YYNGEE. The CDR3 length is 21 residues. The CDR3 region is CASSVGGSTGLAGEGTGELFF. The CDR3 DNA is TGTGCCAGCAGCGTAGGAGGCAGCACGGGACTAGCGGGAGAAGGCACCGGGGAGCTGTTTTTT.

About this clone itself: The sample holds other DNA sequences that translate to the same CDR3. The V gene is TRBV28, the J gene TRBJ2-7; a possible D gene is TRBD2 (5 bases). Germline CDR1 is MDHEN and CDR2 is SYDVKM. V lost 4 bases and J lost 2, with 9 bases in between. The CDR3 sequence is 13 residues long. CDR3 protein: CASSSPGTYEQYF. The CDR3 nucleotides read TGTGCCAGCAGTTCGCCGGGAACCTACGAGCAGTACTTC.

In nucleotides, the CDR3 is TGTGCCAGCAGTTACCGGGGTCCAGGGGCAGGGGATACGCAGTATTTT. Its translation: CASSYRGPGAGDTQYF. J is TRBJ2-3 and V is TRBV6-5; perhaps TRBD1 as D (6 bases). The V end was cut by 2 bases, the J end by 6 bases, with 18 bases between. The CDR3 runs 16 residues. The germline V gene encodes CDR1 MNHEY and CDR2 SVGAGI.

In DNA form, the CDR3 reads TGCAGCGTTGATCTTGGAGGCGGTTCCTACGAGCAGTACTTC. It yields the protein CSVDLGGGSYEQYF. The chain recombines TRBV29-1 with TRBJ2-7, with TRBD2 as a possible D gene (5 bases). Trimming shortened V by 3 bases and J by 1 base, and 13 bases separated the two germline ends. The CDR3 is 14 residues long. Germline V lookup: CDR1 SQVTM, CDR2 ANQGSEA.

This clone has just one count. The V call is TRBV30, the J call TRBJ2-4; D ambiguous. Trimming took off 3 bases at V and 1 base at J, with 7 bases between the two ends. The CDR3 sequence is 13 residues long. Germline V gene lookup returns CDR1 GTSNPN and CDR2 SVGIG (reference sequence). The CDR3 here is CAWRERAKNIQYF. The CDR3, as DNA: TGTGCCTGGAGGGAGAGGGCCAAAAACATTCAGTACTTC.

This clone was counted once. This chain joins TRBV5-1 and TRBJ2-7; a weak D match, TRBD2 (6 bases). Trimming removed 0 bases at V and 6 bases at J, with 19 bases between. This CDR3 region has 16 residues. Germline V CDR1 and CDR2: SGHRS, YFSETQ. This CDR3 reads CASSLVPRGMESEQYF. The CDR3 DNA reads TGCGCCAGCAGCTTGGTCCCCCGCGGGATGGAGAGCGAGCAGTACTTC.